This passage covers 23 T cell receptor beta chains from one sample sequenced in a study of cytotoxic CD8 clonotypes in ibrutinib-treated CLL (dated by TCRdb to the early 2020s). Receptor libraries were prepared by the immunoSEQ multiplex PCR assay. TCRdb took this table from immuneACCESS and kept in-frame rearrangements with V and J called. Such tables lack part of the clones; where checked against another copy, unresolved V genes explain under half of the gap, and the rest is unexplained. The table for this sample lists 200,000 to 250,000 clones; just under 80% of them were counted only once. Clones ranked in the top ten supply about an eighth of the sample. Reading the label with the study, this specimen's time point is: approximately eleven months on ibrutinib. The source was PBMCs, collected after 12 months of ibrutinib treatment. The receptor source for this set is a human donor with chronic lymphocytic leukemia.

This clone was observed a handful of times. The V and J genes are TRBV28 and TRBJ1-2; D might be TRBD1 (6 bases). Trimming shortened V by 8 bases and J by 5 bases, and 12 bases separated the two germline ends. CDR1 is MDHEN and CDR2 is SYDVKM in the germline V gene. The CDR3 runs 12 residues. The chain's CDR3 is CASYRAGYGYTF. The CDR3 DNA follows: TGTGCCAGCTACAGGGCGGGATATGGCTACACCTTC.

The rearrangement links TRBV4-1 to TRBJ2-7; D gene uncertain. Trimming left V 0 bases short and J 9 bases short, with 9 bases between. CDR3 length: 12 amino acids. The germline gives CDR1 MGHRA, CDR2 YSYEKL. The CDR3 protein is CASSQDSARQYF. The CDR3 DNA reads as TGCGCCAGCAGCCAAGATTCGGCCCGGCAGTACTTC.

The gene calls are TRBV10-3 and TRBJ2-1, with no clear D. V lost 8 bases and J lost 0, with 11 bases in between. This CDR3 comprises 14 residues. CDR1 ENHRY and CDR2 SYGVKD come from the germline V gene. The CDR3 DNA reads TGTGCCATCGAAGGCGAGAGCTCCTACAATGAGCAGTTCTTC. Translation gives CAIEGESSYNEQFF.

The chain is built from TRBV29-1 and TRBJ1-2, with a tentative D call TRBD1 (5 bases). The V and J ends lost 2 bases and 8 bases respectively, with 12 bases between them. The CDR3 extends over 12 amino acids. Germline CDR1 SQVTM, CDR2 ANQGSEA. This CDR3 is CSVETGLGGYTF. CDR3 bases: TGCAGCGTTGAAACGGGGCTAGGAGGCTACACCTTC.

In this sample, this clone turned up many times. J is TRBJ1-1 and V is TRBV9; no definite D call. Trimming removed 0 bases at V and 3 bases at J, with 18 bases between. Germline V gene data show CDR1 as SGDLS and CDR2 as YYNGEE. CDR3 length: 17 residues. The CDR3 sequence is CASSVGPARGIYTEAFF. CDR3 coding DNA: TGTGCCAGCAGCGTAGGCCCCGCTCGGGGTATCTACACTGAAGCTTTCTTT. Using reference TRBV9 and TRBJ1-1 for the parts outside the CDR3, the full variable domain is DSGVTQTPKHLITATGQRVTLRCSPRSGDLSVYWYQQSLDQGLQFLIQYYNGEERAKGNILERFSAQQFPDLHSELNLSSLELGDSALYFCASSVGPARGIYTEAFFGQGTRLTVV.

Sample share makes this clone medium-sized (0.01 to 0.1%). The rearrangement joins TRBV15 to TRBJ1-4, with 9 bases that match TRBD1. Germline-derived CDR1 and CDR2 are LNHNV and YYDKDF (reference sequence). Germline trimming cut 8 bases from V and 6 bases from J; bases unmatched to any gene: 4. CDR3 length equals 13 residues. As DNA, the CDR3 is TGTGCCACCGCGGACAGGGGACATGAAAAACTGTTTTTT. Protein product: CATADRGHEKLFF. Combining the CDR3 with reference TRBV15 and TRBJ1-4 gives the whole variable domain DAMVIQNPRYQVTQFGKPVTLSCSQTLNHNVMYWYQQKSSQAPKLLFHYYDKDFNNEADTPDNFQSRRPNTSFCFLDIRSPGLGDTAMYLCATADRGHEKLFFGSGTQLSVL.

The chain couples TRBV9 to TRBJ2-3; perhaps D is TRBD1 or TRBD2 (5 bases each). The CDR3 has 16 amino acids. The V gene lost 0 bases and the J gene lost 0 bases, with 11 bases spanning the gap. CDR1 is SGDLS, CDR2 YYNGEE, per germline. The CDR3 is CASSVAGTPSTDTQYF. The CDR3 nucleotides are TGTGCCAGCAGCGTAGCAGGGACCCCGAGCACAGATACGCAGTATTTT.

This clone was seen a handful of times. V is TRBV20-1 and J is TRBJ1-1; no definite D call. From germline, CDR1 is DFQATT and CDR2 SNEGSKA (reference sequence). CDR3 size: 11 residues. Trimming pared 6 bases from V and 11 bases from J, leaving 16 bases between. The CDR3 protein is CSAGRMGMAFF. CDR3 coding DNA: TGCAGTGCCGGGAGGATGGGGATGGCTTTCTTT.

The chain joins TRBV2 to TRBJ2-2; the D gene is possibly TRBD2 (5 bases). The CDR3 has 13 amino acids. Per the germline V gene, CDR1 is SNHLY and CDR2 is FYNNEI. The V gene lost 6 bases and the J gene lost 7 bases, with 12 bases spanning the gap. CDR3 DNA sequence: TGTGCCAGCAGGGACTCCCGGGTCGGGGAGCTGTTTTTT. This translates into CASRDSRVGELFF.

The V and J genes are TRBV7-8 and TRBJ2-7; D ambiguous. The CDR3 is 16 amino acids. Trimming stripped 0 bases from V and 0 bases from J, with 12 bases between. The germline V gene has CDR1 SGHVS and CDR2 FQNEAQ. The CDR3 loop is CASSLASTIPSYEQYF. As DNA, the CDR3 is TGTGCCAGCAGCTTAGCGTCTACGATTCCCTCCTACGAGCAGTACTTC.

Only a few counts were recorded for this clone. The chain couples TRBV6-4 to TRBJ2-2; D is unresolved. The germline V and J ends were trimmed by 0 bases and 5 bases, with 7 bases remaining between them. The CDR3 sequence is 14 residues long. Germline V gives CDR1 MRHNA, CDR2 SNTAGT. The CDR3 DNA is TGTGCCAGCAGTGACTCTGGCCATACCGGGGAGCTGTTTTTT. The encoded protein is CASSDSGHTGELFF.

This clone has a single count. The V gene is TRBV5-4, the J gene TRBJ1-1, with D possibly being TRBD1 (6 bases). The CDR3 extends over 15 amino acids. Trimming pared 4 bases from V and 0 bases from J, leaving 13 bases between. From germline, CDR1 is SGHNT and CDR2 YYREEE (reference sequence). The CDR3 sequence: CASSPNTGMNTEAFF. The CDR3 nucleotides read TGTGCCAGCAGCCCTAATACAGGGATGAACACTGAAGCTTTCTTT.

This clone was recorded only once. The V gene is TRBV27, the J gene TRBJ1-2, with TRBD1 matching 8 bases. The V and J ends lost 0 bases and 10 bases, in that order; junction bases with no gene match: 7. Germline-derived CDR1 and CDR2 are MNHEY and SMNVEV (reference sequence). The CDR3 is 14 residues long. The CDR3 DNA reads TGTGCCAGCAGTTTATCAGGCAGGGGGCCGGACTACACCTTC. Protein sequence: CASSLSGRGPDYTF.

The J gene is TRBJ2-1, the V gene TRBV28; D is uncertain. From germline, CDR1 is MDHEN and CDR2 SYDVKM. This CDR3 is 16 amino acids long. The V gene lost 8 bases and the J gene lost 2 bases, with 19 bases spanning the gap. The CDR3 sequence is CASFKGTYPPYNEQFF. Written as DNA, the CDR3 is TGTGCCAGCTTTAAGGGAACCTATCCTCCCTACAATGAGCAGTTCTTC. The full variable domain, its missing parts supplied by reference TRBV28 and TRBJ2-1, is DVKVTQSSRYLVKRTGEKVFLECVQDMDHENMFWYRQDPGLGLRLIYFSYDVKMKEKGDIPEGYSVSREKKERFSLILESASTNQTSMYLCASFKGTYPPYNEQFFGPGTRLTVL.

CDR3 bases: TGTGCCACGGACAGGGGTCCTTACGAGCAGTACTTC. This translates into CATDRGPYEQYF. The chain links TRBV7-9 to TRBJ2-7, with 9 bases fitting TRBD1. The germline CDR1 and CDR2 sequences are SEHNR and FQNEAQ (reference sequence). V lost 10 bases and J lost 4; bases outside the gene matches: 5. CDR3 length: 12 amino acids.

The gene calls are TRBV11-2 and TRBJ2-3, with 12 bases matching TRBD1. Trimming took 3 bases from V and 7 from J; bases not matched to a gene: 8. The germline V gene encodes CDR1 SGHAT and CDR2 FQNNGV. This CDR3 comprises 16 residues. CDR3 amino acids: CASSFSGTGGVYTQYF. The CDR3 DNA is TGTGCCAGCAGCTTTTCCGGGACAGGGGGCGTGTATACGCAGTATTTT. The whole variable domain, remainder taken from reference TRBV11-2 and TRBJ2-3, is EAGVAQSPRYKIIEKRQSVAFWCNPISGHATLYWYQQILGQGPKLLIQFQNNGVVDDSQLPKDRFSAERLKGVDSTLKIQPAKLEDSAVYLCASSFSGTGGVYTQYFGPGTRLTVL.

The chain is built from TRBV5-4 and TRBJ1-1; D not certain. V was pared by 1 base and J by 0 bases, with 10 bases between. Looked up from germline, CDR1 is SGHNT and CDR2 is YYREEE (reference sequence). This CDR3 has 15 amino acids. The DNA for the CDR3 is TGTGCCAGCAGCTTGTTTGCGGGTATGAACACTGAAGCTTTCTTT. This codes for CASSLFAGMNTEAFF.

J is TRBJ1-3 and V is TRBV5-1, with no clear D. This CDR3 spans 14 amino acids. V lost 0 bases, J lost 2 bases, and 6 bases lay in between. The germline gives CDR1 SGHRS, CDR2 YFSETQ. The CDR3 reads CASSLVGAGNTIYF. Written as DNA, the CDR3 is TGCGCCAGCAGCTTGGTTGGGGCTGGAAACACCATATATTTT. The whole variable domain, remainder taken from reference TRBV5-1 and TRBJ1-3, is KAGVTQTPRYLIKTRGQQVTLSCSPISGHRSVSWYQQTPGQGLQFLFEYFSETQRNKGNFPGRFSGRQFSNSRSEMNVSTLELGDSALYLCASSLVGAGNTIYFGEGSWLTVV.

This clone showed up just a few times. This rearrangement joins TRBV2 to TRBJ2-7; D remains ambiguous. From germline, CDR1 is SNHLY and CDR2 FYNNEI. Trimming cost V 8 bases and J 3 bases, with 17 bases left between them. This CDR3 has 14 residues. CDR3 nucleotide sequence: TGTGCCAGCTCTTACACCGGACGGAGCTACGAGCAGTACTTC. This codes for CASSYTGRSYEQYF.

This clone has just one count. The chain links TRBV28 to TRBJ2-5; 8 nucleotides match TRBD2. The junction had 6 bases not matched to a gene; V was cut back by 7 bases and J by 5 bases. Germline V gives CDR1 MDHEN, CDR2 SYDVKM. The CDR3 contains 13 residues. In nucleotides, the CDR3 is TGTGCCAGCATCGGGGGGGATTTGGAGACCCAGTACTTC. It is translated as CASIGGDLETQYF.

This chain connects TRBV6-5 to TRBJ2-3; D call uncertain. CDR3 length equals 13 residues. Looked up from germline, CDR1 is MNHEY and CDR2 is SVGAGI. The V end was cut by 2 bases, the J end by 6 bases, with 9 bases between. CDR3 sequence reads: CASSYTVADTQYF. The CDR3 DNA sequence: TGTGCCAGCAGTTACACCGTTGCCGATACGCAGTATTTT.

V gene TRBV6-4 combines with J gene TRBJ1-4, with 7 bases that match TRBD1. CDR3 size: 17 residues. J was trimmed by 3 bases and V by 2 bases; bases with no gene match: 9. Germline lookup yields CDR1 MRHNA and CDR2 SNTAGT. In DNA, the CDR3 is TGTGCCAGCAGTGACCCTCTGGGGACAGATCCTAATGAAAAACTGTTTTTT. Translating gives CASSDPLGTDPNEKLFF.

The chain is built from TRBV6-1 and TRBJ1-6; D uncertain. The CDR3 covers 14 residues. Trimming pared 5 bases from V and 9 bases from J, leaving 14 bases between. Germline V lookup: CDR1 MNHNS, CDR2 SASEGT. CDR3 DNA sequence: TGTGCCAGCAGTTATGGCCTGATTGTTTCACCCCTCCACTTT. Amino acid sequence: CASSYGLIVSPLHF.